This TCR beta chain appears in the sequencing data of a study of cytomegalovirus exposure and HLA in healthy donors. Study findings and constraints: Across donors, most TCRs were seen rarely, yet some public ones were widespread. Among immune exposure information, only CMV serostatus was available.

PCR used 60 Vbeta primers and 13 Jbeta primers. The protocol was immunoSEQ multiplex PCR, while the TCRdb copy is restricted to in-frame clones and leaves out a portion. The sample gives roughly 120,000 clones, 9% to 10% of which show up once; 3% is in the top ten. The sample holds a few counts of this clone. Antigen unknown. The CDR3 length is 17 residues. CDR1 and CDR2 (germline): LGHNA, YSLEER. Trimming cost V 0 bases and J 3 bases, with 14 bases left between them. Sequenced sample: PBMCs. V gene TRBV4-3 combines with J gene TRBJ2-2; D is perhaps TRBD1 (6 bases). This TCR was recovered from a young man in good health and CMV-seronegative. The CDR3 DNA is TGCGCCAGCAGCCAAGAAACAGGGTCAGGGTACACCGGGGAGCTGTTTTTT. Translated: CASSQETGSGYTGELFF.